This TCR beta chain is from a study of beta chain features in type 1 diabetes. This clone was seen a handful of times. The antigen is unknown. The entirety of the isolated RNA underwent reverse transcription, so expressed TCRB transcripts were sequenced. Approximately 3.7 million reads per sample on average were obtained from naive, central memory and regulatory T cell samples. The repertoire was sequenced with immunoSEQ multiplex PCR; TCRdb's copy has only in-frame clones and lacks some. Of 200,000 to 250,000 clones listed, approximately 10% were seen once; the top ten hold roughly 1.4%. Germline loops: CDR1 GTSNPN, CDR2 SVGIG (reference sequence). V lost 0 bases and J 9 bases, leaving 21 bases between the germline ends. The CDR3 runs to 15 residues. Study-wide results and limits: There were fewer insertions and more deletions at the VDJ junctions of type 1 diabetes patients. Equally in patients and controls, shorter templates might have been favored by PCR.

This clonotype originated in a man aged 18 to 35 in good health. The sample consisted of central memory CD4+ T cells from blood. The chain has TRBV30 and TRBJ2-7; D gene ambiguous. The CDR3 sequence: CAWSVSVTGLAWQYF. CDR3 DNA: TGTGCCTGGAGTGTATCGGTTACCGGGCTGGCGTGGCAGTACTTC. The full variable domain, rest sourced from reference TRBV30 and TRBJ2-7, is SQTIHQWPATLVQPVGSPLSLECTVEGTSNPNLYWYRQAAGRGLQLLFYSVGIGQISSEVPQNLSASRPQDRQFILSSKKLLLSDSGFYLCAWSVSVTGLAWQYFGPGTRLTVT.